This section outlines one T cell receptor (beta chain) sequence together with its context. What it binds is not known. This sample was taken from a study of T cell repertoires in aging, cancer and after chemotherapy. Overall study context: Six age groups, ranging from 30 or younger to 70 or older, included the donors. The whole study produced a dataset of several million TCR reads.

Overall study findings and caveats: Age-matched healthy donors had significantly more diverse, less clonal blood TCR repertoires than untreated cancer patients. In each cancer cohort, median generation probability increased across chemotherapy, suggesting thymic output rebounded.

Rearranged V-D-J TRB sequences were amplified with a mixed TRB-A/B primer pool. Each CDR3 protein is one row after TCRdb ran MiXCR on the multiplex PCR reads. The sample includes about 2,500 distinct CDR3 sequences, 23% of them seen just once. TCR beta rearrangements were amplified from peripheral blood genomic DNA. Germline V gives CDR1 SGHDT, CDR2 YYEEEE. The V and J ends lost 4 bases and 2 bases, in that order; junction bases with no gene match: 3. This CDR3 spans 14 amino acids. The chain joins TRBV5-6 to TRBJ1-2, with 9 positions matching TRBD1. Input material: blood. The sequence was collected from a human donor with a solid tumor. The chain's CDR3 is CASSIQGANYGYTF. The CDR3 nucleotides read TGTGCCAGCAGCATACAGGGGGCCAACTATGGCTACACCTTC.